A selection of T cell receptor beta chains follows, all from one sample in a study of blood T cell repertoires in COVID-19. The table came from immunoSEQ multiplex PCR; TCRdb's copy has only in-frame clones and leaves some out. The sample yields 200,000 or so clones, roughly 79% seen once. The sample consisted of peripheral blood. These TCRs come from a human donor with acute or convalescent COVID-19. The donor label of this sample is uncertain. CDR3s include the opening cysteine and the closing phenylalanine or tryptophan. A D gene is named only where the DNA matches it firmly. Rows may omit the clone size; those that give it use once, few, many or a size class.

v_call	clone_size	d_call	j_call	cdr3_aa	cdr3_nt
TRBV24-1	-	-	TRBJ2-7	CATSDPEGAHYEQYF	TGTGCCACCAGTGATCCGGAGGGGGCTCACTACGAGCAGTACTTC
TRBV9	-	-	TRBJ2-5	CASSVGLLETQYF	TGTGCCAGCAGCGTAGGACTTTTAGAGACCCAGTACTTC
TRBV14	-	-	TRBJ1-3	CASSQLSGPGNTIYF	TGTGCCAGCAGCCAATTATCAGGGCCTGGAAACACCATATATTTT
TRBV19	-	TRBD1	TRBJ1-4	CASTSQGSANEKLFF	TGTGCCAGTACTTCACAGGGGTCGGCTAATGAAAAACTGTTTTTT
TRBV3-1/TRBV3-2	-	-	TRBJ2-2	CASSQEGAAPTGELFF	TGTGCCAGCAGCCAAGAAGGGGCAGCGCCCACCGGGGAGCTGTTTTTT
TRBV28	few	TRBD1	TRBJ1-6	CASRTGQGGNSPLHF	TGTGCCAGCAGAACCGGACAGGGAGGGAATTCACCCCTCCACTTT
TRBV2	-	TRBD1	TRBJ2-7	CASSGQGALYEQYF	TGTGCCAGCAGTGGGCAGGGGGCTTTGTACGAGCAGTACTTC
TRBV27	-	-	TRBJ1-5	CASSFPRGPQHF	TGTGCCAGCAGTTTTCCCCGGGGGCCCCAGCATTTT
TRBV24-1	few	TRBD1	TRBJ1-5	CATSGTGGRNQPQHF	TGTGCCACCAGTGGTACAGGGGGCAGGAATCAGCCCCAGCATTTT
TRBV28	-	-	TRBJ1-4	CASSRGGSGGEKLFF	TGTGCCAGCAGCCGGGGAGGGTCCGGAGGGGAAAAACTGTTTTTT
TRBV28	-	TRBD1	TRBJ2-7	CASCEVGQGALPYEQYF	TGTGCCAGCTGCGAAGTGGGACAGGGGGCGCTCCCCTACGAGCAGTACTTC
TRBV19	-	TRBD1	TRBJ2-7	CASRGQGETYEQYF	TGTGCCAGTAGGGGACAGGGTGAAACCTACGAGCAGTACTTC
TRBV7-6	-	TRBD1	TRBJ2-3	CASSTRTGKGSTDTQYF	TGTGCCAGCAGCACCCGGACAGGGAAAGGGTCCACAGATACGCAGTATTTT
TRBV11-2	-	-	TRBJ2-4	CASSPSRVQNIQYF	TGTGCCAGCAGCCCTAGCCGAGTACAAAACATTCAGTACTTC
TRBV12-3/TRBV12-4	-	-	TRBJ1-1	CASNLDSEAFF	TGTGCCAGCAACCTCGACAGTGAAGCTTTCTTT
TRBV4-2	-	-	TRBJ1-2	CASSQDNLGWDGRGINYGYTF	TGTGCCAGCAGCCAAGATAACTTAGGGTGGGACGGCAGGGGAATTAACTATGGCTACACCTTC
TRBV11-2	-	TRBD1	TRBJ1-5	CASSIGQGYNQPQHF	TGTGCCAGCAGCATCGGACAGGGCTATAATCAGCCCCAGCATTTT
TRBV12-3/TRBV12-4	-	-	TRBJ1-2	CASSFGYGYTF	TGTGCCAGCAGTTTCGGCTATGGCTACACCTTC
TRBV18	-	-	TRBJ2-3	CASSPYTDTQYF	TGTGCCAGCTCACCGTACACAGATACGCAGTATTTT
TRBV30	-	-	TRBJ2-7	CAWSVSGVYEQYF	TGTGCCTGGAGTGTTTCCGGGGTCTACGAGCAGTACTTC
TRBV10-3	-	-	TRBJ1-2	CAISESLDGYTF	TGTGCCATCAGTGAGTCTCTCGATGGCTACACCTTC
TRBV7-3	-	-	TRBJ2-1	CASSFGGEGEQFF	TGTGCCAGCAGCTTCGGGGGAGAGGGCGAGCAGTTCTTC
TRBV7-9	once	TRBD1	TRBJ2-7	CASSLRGLGQEHEQYF	TGTGCCAGCAGCTTAAGGGGGCTGGGACAAGAACACGAGCAGTACTTC
TRBV24-1	-	-	TRBJ1-5	CATSDGLRGATPAKPQHF	TGTGCCACCAGTGATGGGCTTCGGGGGGCGACCCCTGCGAAGCCCCAGCATTTT
TRBV19	few	-	TRBJ1-5	CASSIQQGPQPQHF	TGTGCCAGTAGTATTCAGCAGGGGCCACAGCCCCAGCATTTT
TRBV20-1	once	TRBD1	TRBJ1-2	CSARTGDGYTF	TGCAGTGCTAGAACAGGGGATGGCTACACCTTC
TRBV2	-	-	TRBJ1-4	CASRLQGRSEKLFF	TGTGCCAGCCGATTACAAGGGAGGTCCGAAAAACTGTTTTTT
TRBV7-8	-	TRBD2	TRBJ2-7	CASSAGLAVTSYEQYF	TGTGCCAGCAGCGCGGGACTAGCGGTGACCTCCTACGAGCAGTACTTC
TRBV4-2	-	-	TRBJ1-4	CASSPTRGGAREKLFF	TGTGCCAGCAGCCCTACGCGGGGGGGCGCCAGGGAAAAACTGTTTTTT
TRBV5-1	-	TRBD1	TRBJ2-1	CASSPGQGVGGIRNEQFF	TGCGCCAGCAGCCCGGGACAGGGGGTTGGGGGGATCCGGAATGAGCAGTTCTTC
TRBV4-2	-	TRBD2	TRBJ2-1	CASSQLAGGTPYNEQFF	TGTGCCAGCAGCCAATTAGCGGGAGGGACCCCGTACAATGAGCAGTTCTTC
TRBV3-1/TRBV3-2	-	-	TRBJ1-6	CASSQAAVYNSPLHF	TGTGCCAGCAGCCAAGCTGCGGTTTATAATTCACCCCTCCACTTT
TRBV6-5	-	TRBD2	TRBJ2-1	CASRAKKASGNEQFF	TGTGCCAGCAGGGCTAAGAAGGCTAGCGGGAATGAGCAGTTCTTC
TRBV5-4	-	TRBD2	TRBJ2-1	CASSARTSGRDNEQFF	TGTGCCAGCAGCGCTCGGACTAGCGGGAGGGACAATGAGCAGTTCTTC
TRBV2	-	-	TRBJ2-7	CASSEALGGRLYEQYF	TGTGCCAGCAGTGAAGCGCTAGGAGGGAGGTTGTACGAGCAGTACTTC
TRBV5-1	-	TRBD2	TRBJ2-1	CASSRGLAGVEGLLF	TGCGCCAGCAGCCGGGGACTAGCGGGAGTTGAAGGCTTGCTCTTC
TRBV24-1	-	-	TRBJ2-1	CATSALDEQFF	TGTGCCACCAGTGCCTTAGATGAGCAGTTCTTC
TRBV5-1	-	TRBD1	TRBJ2-7	CASSDPGTEALYEQYF	TGCGCCAGCAGCGACCCCGGGACAGAGGCCCTCTACGAGCAGTACTTC
TRBV24-1	-	-	TRBJ2-7	CATGQGRDEQYF	TGTGCCACTGGTCAGGGTAGGGACGAGCAGTACTTC
TRBV29-1	-	TRBD1	TRBJ1-2	CSVNTGGGNYGYTF	TGCAGCGTTAATACAGGGGGTGGGAACTATGGCTACACCTTC
TRBV2	-	-	TRBJ1-1	CASEQTNTEAFF	TGTGCCAGCGAACAGACGAACACTGAAGCTTTCTTT
TRBV7-9	-	TRBD1	TRBJ1-1	CASSLGADGTRGDTEAFF	TGTGCCAGCAGCTTAGGGGCCGACGGCACCAGGGGGGACACTGAAGCTTTCTTT
TRBV6-5	-	TRBD1	TRBJ2-7	CASSYSVTGGSYEQYF	TGTGCCAGCAGTTACTCGGTCACAGGGGGCTCCTACGAGCAGTACTTC
TRBV19	-	TRBD1	TRBJ2-1	CASSKRTGEGNEQFF	TGTGCCAGTAGTAAACGGACAGGGGAAGGGAATGAGCAGTTCTTC
TRBV7-7	-	-	TRBJ2-1	CASSLSAVRAFDEQFF	TGTGCCAGCAGCTTGTCAGCGGTCCGGGCTTTTGATGAGCAGTTCTTC
TRBV12-3/TRBV12-4	-	-	TRBJ1-3	CASGGSSGNTIYF	TGTGCCAGCGGGGGCAGCTCTGGAAACACCATATATTTT
TRBV6-5	-	-	TRBJ1-2	CASRGLSYGYTF	TGTGCCAGCAGGGGACTTTCCTATGGCTACACCTTC
TRBV5-4	-	-	TRBJ2-7	CASSPDRYSYEQYF	TGTGCCAGCAGCCCTGACAGGTACTCCTACGAGCAGTACTTC
TRBV19	few	TRBD1	TRBJ2-2	CASSIGSMGQVNTGELFF	TGTGCCAGTAGTATTGGGTCAATGGGACAGGTGAACACCGGGGAGCTGTTTTTT
TRBV5-1	-	-	TRBJ1-4	CASSRGQATNEKLFF	TGCGCCAGCAGCAGGGGACAAGCAACTAATGAAAAACTGTTTTTT
TRBV12-5	-	-	TRBJ1-6	CASGSGGPSSSPLHF	TGTGCTAGTGGTTCCGGGGGTCCCTCTTCCTCACCCCTCCACTTT
TRBV12-5	-	TRBD1	TRBJ2-3	CASAISGGTQYF	TGTGCTAGTGCCATATCAGGGGGTACGCAGTATTTT
TRBV2	-	TRBD2	TRBJ2-5	CASSELTSGRWKKETQYF	TGTGCCAGCAGTGAACTGACTAGCGGGCGCTGGAAGAAAGAGACCCAGTACTTC
TRBV5-1	-	-	TRBJ1-5	CASSLEGAGNQPQHF	TGCGCCAGCAGCTTGGAAGGGGCGGGCAATCAGCCCCAGCATTTT